This TCR beta chain was observed in a study of tissue T cells after allogeneic stem cell transplantation (dated by TCRdb to between 2020 and 2023). For context, the study as a whole: TCR beta repertoires were profiled across many tissues obtained from research autopsies of patients with and without GVHD, as well as in mouse models of GVHD. The human arm was conducted as a prospective observational study, and neither blinding nor randomization was performed.

Concerning this clone: Its antigen remains unidentified. Mouse gene names and germline sequences are the ones reported for this receptor.

Paper-wide results and their limitations: Within patients, how anatomically similar tissues were was a major factor shaping TCR repertoire composition, regardless of disease or transplant status. Which tissue TCRs were alloreactive or antigen-specific was not determined in the study, and some of the clones might have been host cells that persisted. Blood and spleen T cells captured only a limited portion of the TCR repertoire detected in tissues, in both patients and mice. Sampling depth was acknowledged as a limitation, and the patient cohort was both small and clinically heterogeneous. Only a few T cell clones appeared in more than one patient, yet motif-based clustering showed tissue-specific repertoire signatures that were shared between patients.

Library construction relied on the immunoSEQ multiplex PCR assay. TCRbeta CDR3 sequencing was done by Adaptive Biotechnologies at survey depth, reporting CDR3 sequences, V/J genes, productive frequency and template counts. Amplification of TCR beta CDR3 regions started from genomic DNA instead of RNA. The authors' pipeline ran thus. Jensen-Shannon divergence served to quantify pairwise repertoire overlap between tissues, with 0 meaning identical and 1 meaning complete divergence. Tissues were grouped by single-linkage agglomerative hierarchical clustering of pairwise JSD values, and the clustering results were shown as dendrograms. GLIPH2 was run on all patient samples with simulation_depth 1000, kmer_min_depth 3, cdr3_length_cutoff 8, keeping groups with more than two unique CDR3s. A standardized tissue-overlap score was calculated by extrapolating Jaccard GLIPH-group overlap across patients to a standard repertoire size of 1000 clones. Linear mixed-effect models, with tissue as a fixed effect and individual as a random effect, were used to test how diversity related to clinical or experimental variables. TCRdb stores this immuneACCESS table with in-frame sequences only. Part of the clones is absent; in the studies checked, under half of the shortfall reflects unresolved V genes, and no reason is known for the rest. V and J calls plus clone size are reproduced from that table; the DNA served to infer D and trimming. This sample gives roughly 7,100 clones in total; over 35% of them show up just once. Clones ranked in the top ten supply around 7% of the sample.

What the time point label conveys for this sample: mouse harvest day 7 after allogeneic transplant. Each mouse graft, delivered by tail vein injection, combined 10^6 splenic CD5+ T cells with 10^7 T-cell-depleted bone marrow cells. To model GVHD in mice, a major MHC-mismatch B6 (H2b) into BALB/c (H2d) model was used, and tissues were profiled at day 7 or 14. On day 7 or 14 post-transplant, mouse tissues and retro-orbital blood were harvested with separate sterile tools for each animal, and livers were flushed before harvest. Before genomic DNA isolation with the DNeasy Blood & Tissue Kit, mouse tissues were minced with razor blades in buffered saline. Sample: gut tissue. This sequence was found in a female BALB/c mouse given C57BL/6 T cells with graft-versus-host disease after an allogeneic hematopoietic cell transplant.

CDR3 bases read: TGTGCCAGCAGTCTGGACAGGGCCACCGGGCAGCTCTAC. The translation is CASSLDRATGQLY. The CDR3 in its entirety is CASSLDRATGQLYF. The sequence is built from TRBV19 and TRBJ2-2; 8 central bases correspond to TRBD1. The read ends 1 residue before the CDR3 terminus; that terminus is restored from the germline J gene. Trimming leaves V shorter by 4 bases and J shorter by 4 bases, with the junction holding 3 bases beyond the gene matches. For CDR1 and CDR2, the germline V gene (reference sequence) lists FNHDT and SITEND. The CDR3 has 14 amino acids, counting the end cysteine and phenylalanine. The DNA shown is the part of the CDR3 that was read: 39 bases, in frame from base 1.